Following are 30 T cell receptor beta chains from one sample sequenced in a study of neurological immune-mediated disorders (dated by TCRdb to between 2018 and 2021). Libraries were prepared through 5' RACE. The sample was run on an Illumina HiSeq 2500. TCRdb redid the processing of the public reads, applying fastp at Q25 and MiXCR, and retained in-frame beta chains. Each CDR3 protein gets just one entry, which takes the most common genes and DNA from the rows behind it. The sample yields roughly 60,000 distinct CDR3 sequences; roughly 11% were counted once. In total, the top ten clones hold approximately 1.8% of the sample. Sequenced sample: PBMCs. These receptors were taken from a man aged 55 to 69 in good health.

A note on this clonotype: This may be a read error: a much more frequent sequence differs by one nucleotide. The rearrangement links TRBV29-1 to TRBJ1-1, with D unresolved. The CDR3 spans 11 residues. Germline assignment: CDR1 SQVTM and CDR2 ANQGSEA. The ends were cut back, 6 bases at V and 2 bases at J, with 7 bases in the middle. In DNA form, the CDR3 reads TGCAGCGTCAGGATTAACACTGAAGCTTTCTTT. Translating gives CSVRINTEAFF. The whole variable domain, remainder taken from reference TRBV29-1 and TRBJ1-1, is SAVISQKPSRDICQRGTSLTIQCQVDSQVTMMFWYRQQPGQSLTLIATANQGSEATYESGFVIDKFPISRPNLTFSTLTVSNMSPEDSSIYLCSVRINTEAFFGQGTRLTVV.

This clonotype showed up many times. The chain uses TRBV18 and TRBJ2-3; possible D gene TRBD1, 6 bases. Trimming removed 6 bases at V and 3 bases at J, with 10 bases between. Per the germline V gene, CDR1 is KGHSH and CDR2 is LQKENI. The CDR3 spans 13 residues. The CDR3 DNA follows: TGTGCCAGCTCCCGCGACAGGACAGATACGCAGTATTTT. As protein: CASSRDRTDTQYF.

This clonotype was counted ten times or more. V usage is TRBV3-2 and J usage is TRBJ1-5. TRBV3-2 is deemed a pseudogene. The CDR3 length is 16 residues. The CDR3 is CASSQGSEVGYQPQHF. In nucleotides, the CDR3 is TGTGCCAGCAGCCAGGGCAGCGAAGTGGGTTATCAGCCCCAGCATTTT.

At least ten counts were recorded for this clonotype. This sequence joins TRBV20-1 and TRBJ1-4; 7 bases are a match to TRBD1. With 3 bases clipped from V and 6 bases from J, the junction kept 7 bases outside the gene matches. The CDR3 runs to 14 residues. Germline V gene sequence: CDR1 DFQATT, CDR2 SNEGSKA (reference sequence). CDR3 coding DNA: TGCAGTGCTAGGACGGGGGGGACAGATGAAAAACTGTTTTTT. Protein sequence: CSARTGGTDEKLFF.

This clonotype showed up many times. V is TRBV5-1 and J is TRBJ2-1; weak D call: TRBD1 (6 bases). Germline assignment: CDR1 SGHRS and CDR2 YFSETQ. The CDR3 sequence is 12 residues long. The V end lost 7 bases, the J end lost 12 bases, and 17 bases lay between the germline ends. The CDR3 protein is CASYQDRFGQFF. CDR3 in DNA: TGCGCCAGCTACCAAGACAGGTTCGGGCAGTTCTTC.

This clonotype was counted at least ten times. The CDR3 DNA reads as TGCGCCAGCAGCTTAGACGGAAACACCATATATTTT. Its translation: CASSLDGNTIYF. This rearrangement joins TRBV5-1 to TRBJ1-3; D is unclear. CDR1 is SGHRS and CDR2 is YFSETQ in the germline V gene. The V end was cut by 2 bases, the J end by 4 bases, with 4 bases between. The CDR3 consists of 12 residues.

This clonotype was detected many times. The chain uses TRBV14 and TRBJ2-1; D may be TRBD1 (6 bases). Germline loops: CDR1 SGHDN, CDR2 FVKESK. With 4 bases removed from V and 0 bases from J, the gap between germline ends came to 16 bases. The CDR3 consists of 17 residues. CDR3 in amino acids: CASSPWDTPYSYNEQFF. The CDR3 DNA reads as TGTGCCAGCAGCCCCTGGGACACCCCTTACTCCTACAATGAGCAGTTCTTC.

At least ten counts were recorded for this clonotype. This chain connects TRBV7-2 to TRBJ2-4, with 9 bases matching TRBD2. This CDR3 comprises 16 residues. Germline CDR1 and CDR2: SGHTA and FQGNSA. Losses at the gene ends were 5 bases for V and 1 base for J; bases not matched to a gene: 6. In DNA form, the CDR3 reads TGTGCCAGCAGCGAGGGCCTAGCGGGGGCCAAAAACATTCAGTACTTC. It is translated as CASSEGLAGAKNIQYF.

The sample holds many counts of this clonotype. The CDR3: CASSPWGEQFF. CDR3 bases: TGTGCCAGCAGCCCCTGGGGGGAGCAGTTCTTC. The V and J genes are TRBV4-2 and TRBJ2-1; either TRBD1 or TRBD2 may fit D (5 bases each). The germline V and J ends were trimmed by 4 bases and 10 bases, with 8 bases remaining between them. The CDR3 runs to 11 residues. The germline V gene has CDR1 LGHNA and CDR2 YNFKEQ.

This clonotype has at least ten counts. The chain recombines TRBV20-1 with TRBJ1-1; D is undetermined. CDR1 and CDR2 from the germline V gene are DFQATT and SNEGSKA (reference sequence). The CDR3 spans 15 residues. With 1 base removed from V and 4 bases from J, the gap between germline ends came to 16 bases. CDR3 in amino acids: CSARAAPSGSTEAFF. CDR3 nucleotides: TGCAGTGCTAGAGCGGCACCGAGTGGGAGCACTGAAGCTTTCTTT.

This clonotype has a count of ten or more. The chain is built from TRBV15 and TRBJ2-2; D gene uncertain. The V gene's germline CDR1 is LNHNV and CDR2 YYDKDF (reference sequence). Trimming took 0 bases from V and 7 from J, leaving 12 bases between them. This CDR3 has 15 residues. DNA for the CDR3: TGTGCCACCAGCAGAGATCGGAGACCAATCGGGGAGCTGTTTTTT. This codes for CATSRDRRPIGELFF.

This clonotype was seen at least ten times. This chain connects TRBV12-3 or TRBV12-4 to TRBJ2-1; unclear D gene. The CDR3 contains 12 residues. V dropped 3 bases and J dropped 6 bases, with 6 bases sitting between them. The CDR3 protein is CASSFVGNEQFF. The CDR3 nucleotides are TGTGCCAGCAGTTTCGTCGGCAATGAGCAGTTCTTC.

This clonotype was counted many times. The CDR3 DNA sequence: TGCAGTGCCGATCTAGCGGTCCGCTCCTACAATGAGCAGTTCTTC. This gives the protein CSADLAVRSYNEQFF. The chain couples TRBV20-1 to TRBJ2-1; 7 bases map to TRBD2. CDR1 is DFQATT, CDR2 SNEGSKA, per germline (reference sequence). The CDR3 spans 15 residues. After removal of 6 bases from V and 0 bases from J, the junction contained 8 bases not matched to a gene.

Concerning this clonotype: At one of its ends the junction is not consistent with the germline gene, which may arise from a read error. This rearrangement joins TRBV18 to TRBJ2-7; D may be TRBD2 (5 bases). CDR3 length equals 14 residues. Per germline, CDR1 KGHSH and CDR2 LQKENI. CDR3 sequence (DNA): TGTGCCAGCTCATTTCCGGGGAATTCCTACGAGCAGTACTTT. Its protein is CASSFPGNSYEQYF.

This clonotype was counted at least ten times. The rearrangement joins TRBV5-1 to TRBJ1-1; TRBD1 matches at 10 bases. This CDR3 is built from 13 residues. The junction had 3 bases not matched to a gene; V was cut back by 4 bases and J by 6 bases. Germline CDR1 SGHRS, CDR2 YFSETQ. The CDR3 DNA is TGCGCCAGCAGCACGGGACAGGGGTCTGAAGCTTTCTTT. Protein sequence: CASSTGQGSEAFF.

This clonotype was seen ten or more times. V and J are TRBV7-3 and TRBJ2-2; D unclear. Germline CDR1 is SGHTA and CDR2 is FQGTGA. This CDR3 contains 14 residues. The V end lost 4 bases, the J end lost 1 base, and 7 bases lay between the germline ends. The CDR3 DNA reads TGTGCCAGCAGCTCCCGTGGGAACACCGGGGAGCTGTTTTTT. As protein: CASSSRGNTGELFF.

This clonotype was picked up many times. The CDR3 nucleotides read TGTGCCAGCAGCTTAGATCACCGATCGAACACTGAAGCTTTCTTT. It is translated as CASSLDHRSNTEAFF. This chain links TRBV7-8 with TRBJ1-1; no clear D. V gave up 1 base and J gave up 1 base, with 10 bases separating them. This CDR3 is 15 amino acids long. Germline assignment: CDR1 SGHVS and CDR2 FQNEAQ.

This clonotype was recorded at least ten times. The chain carries TRBV7-7 and TRBJ2-3, with 8 bases lining up with TRBD2. Unmatched junction bases numbered 5, after V lost 1 base and J lost 11 bases. CDR3 length: 13 residues. The V gene's germline CDR1 is SSHAT and CDR2 FNYEAQ (reference sequence). The CDR3 is CASSLGPAGGQYF. DNA for the CDR3: TGTGCCAGCAGCTTAGGACCGGCGGGGGGGCAGTATTTT.

Turning to this clonotype: The junction differs from germline at one of its ends, possibly a read error. J is TRBJ1-2 and V is TRBV15; no clear D gene. Germline V CDR1 and CDR2: LNHNV, YYDKDF (reference sequence). The CDR3 has 14 residues. The CDR3: CATNRVDAYYGYTF. The CDR3 DNA reads TGTGCCACCAACAGAGTCGACGCATACTATGGCTACACCTTC.

Many counts were recorded for this clonotype. J is TRBJ1-1 and V is TRBV28, with D tentatively TRBD1 (5 bases). This CDR3 region has 17 residues. V was trimmed by 3 bases and J by 0 bases, leaving 17 bases between them. The germline CDR1 and CDR2 sequences are MDHEN and SYDVKM. The CDR3 sequence is CASSFVRGSGLNTEAFF. CDR3 bases: TGTGCCAGCAGTTTTGTTAGGGGATCGGGACTGAACACTGAAGCTTTCTTT. The full variable domain, with the rest looked up from reference TRBV28 and TRBJ1-1, is DVKVTQSSRYLVKRTGEKVFLECVQDMDHENMFWYRQDPGLGLRLIYFSYDVKMKEKGDIPEGYSVSREKKERFSLILESASTNQTSMYLCASSFVRGSGLNTEAFFGQGTRLTVV.

The sample holds many counts of this clonotype. The CDR3 DNA reads TGTGCCACCCAATCAAGGACGAACACTGAAGCTTTCTTT. It encodes CATQSRTNTEAFF. The rearrangement links TRBV24-1 to TRBJ1-1; D is undetermined. The CDR3 length is 13 residues. The V gene's germline CDR1 is KGHDR and CDR2 SFDVKD. V shed 9 bases and J shed 1 base, with 11 bases lying between them.

This clonotype was detected ten times or more. The chain has TRBV7-9 and TRBJ2-5; no clear D gene. Trimming took off 1 base at V and 1 base at J, with 7 bases between the two ends. The CDR3 is 14 amino acids. The germline CDR1 and CDR2 sequences are SEHNR and FQNEAQ (reference sequence). CDR3 residues: CASSLEAVQETQYF. Here the CDR3 DNA reads TGTGCCAGCAGCTTAGAGGCAGTCCAAGAGACCCAGTACTTC.

This clonotype appeared many times. The J gene is TRBJ1-5, the V gene TRBV12-3 or TRBV12-4; D remains unclear. The length of the CDR3 is 14 residues. Trimming stripped 2 bases from V and 3 bases from J, with 8 bases between. CDR3 loop: CASSLRTTNQPQHF. The CDR3 DNA is TGTGCCAGCAGTTTACGGACCACCAATCAGCCCCAGCATTTT.

This sequence joins TRBV7-8 and TRBJ1-1, with D possibly being TRBD1 (5 bases). The CDR3 length is 16 residues. The V gene's germline CDR1 is SGHVS and CDR2 FQNEAQ. V dropped 4 bases and J dropped 4 bases, with 19 bases sitting between them. This CDR3 reads CASSSSTGPTGTEAFF. The CDR3 DNA reads TGTGCCAGCAGCTCCTCGACGGGGCCGACGGGCACTGAAGCTTTCTTT.

This clonotype was seen repeatedly, ten times or more. This sequence joins TRBV7-9 and TRBJ2-7; TRBD2 aligns across 9 bases. The CDR3 covers 13 residues. J was trimmed by 9 bases and V by 4 bases; bases with no gene match: 7. Per the germline V gene, CDR1 is SEHNR and CDR2 is FQNEAQ (reference sequence). CDR3 sequence (DNA): TGTGCCAGCAGCTCAGCGGGGGGTACCGGGCAGTACTTC. It translates to CASSSAGGTGQYF.

Turning to this clonotype: A read error may produce the germline difference seen at one junction end. V gene TRBV9 combines with J gene TRBJ1-3, with D perhaps matching TRBD1 (5 bases). CDR3 length: 17 amino acids. CDR1 SGDLS and CDR2 YYNGEE come from the germline V gene. CDR3: CASSLTVGGSSANTIYF. DNA for the CDR3: TGTGCCAGCAGCCTTACCGTGGGGGGGAGCTCTGCAAACACAATATATTTT.

At least ten counts were recorded for this clonotype. The rearrangement joins TRBV4-3 to TRBJ1-6; 8 nucleotides match TRBD1. The V and J ends lost 3 bases and 9 bases, in that order; junction bases with no gene match: 10. Germline V gives CDR1 LGHNA, CDR2 YSLEER. CDR3 size: 16 residues. CDR3 in DNA: TGCGCCAGCAGCCAGAGTGGACAGGGAAAAGGTTCACCCCTCCACTTT. Translated, it gives CASSQSGQGKGSPLHF.

This clonotype occurred many times. The V gene is TRBV5-1, the J gene TRBJ2-3; the match to TRBD2 covers 10 bases. Germline V lookup: CDR1 SGHRS, CDR2 YFSETQ. V lost 2 bases and J lost 4; bases outside the gene matches: 1. The CDR3 totals 14 residues. CDR3 protein: CASSLAGGPDTQYF. The CDR3 DNA reads as TGCGCCAGCAGCTTAGCGGGGGGGCCAGATACGCAGTATTTT.

This clonotype has a count of ten or more. This chain joins TRBV5-1 and TRBJ2-1; D unresolved. V lost 4 bases and J lost 5, with 16 bases in between. CDR3 size: 15 residues. CDR1 and CDR2 (germline): SGHRS, YFSETQ. The chain's CDR3 is CASSPDLLRDNEQFF. CDR3 DNA: TGCGCCAGCAGCCCCGACCTTCTACGGGACAATGAGCAGTTCTTC.

At least ten counts were recorded for this clonotype. The chain uses TRBV7-2 and TRBJ2-5; no reliable D call. V dropped 5 bases and J dropped 4 bases, with 14 bases sitting between them. This CDR3 contains 14 residues. The germline CDR1 and CDR2 sequences are SGHTA and FQGNSA. The DNA for the CDR3 is TGTGCCAGCAGCGAATCTAGAATAGTAGAGACCCAGTACTTC. This sequence encodes CASSESRIVETQYF.